This TCR beta chain was sequenced for a study of T cells after yellow fever vaccination. About the study: Low-cell-number fractions were prepared with SMART-Seq v4 Ultra Low Input. Whole-study results and caveats: A limited proportion of clonotypes was detected within both the CD4 and CD8 compartments. FACS-sorted repertoires could harbor abundant contaminating bulk-population clonotypes. Post-booster reappearance was seen for most primary-vaccination clones (roughly 96% CD4, 75% to 90% CD8).

This clonotype was counted many times. Antigen: not known. CDR1 and CDR2 (germline): SGHRS, YFSETQ. The CDR3 length is 14 residues. V lost 0 bases to trimming and J lost 3 bases, with 9 bases between them. TCRdb re-analysed the 5' RACE reads in MiXCR, keeping a single row per CDR3 protein. Counted here are a few hundred thousand distinct CDR3 sequences, around 17% occurring once; the ten biggest clones make up approximately 15%. This chain uses TRBV5-1 with TRBJ1-2, with D uncertain. The specimen comprised PBMCs, sampled about 5 days after the first yellow fever vaccination. The clonotype originates from a man in his late teens or twenties who received the YFV17D yellow fever vaccine. CDR3 nucleotide sequence: TGCGCCAGCAGCTTGGCCGGGGAGGACTATGGCTACACCTTC. Its protein is CASSLAGEDYGYTF.